The 31 T cell receptor beta chains below all came from one sample that was sequenced in a study of blood T cell repertoires in COVID-19. The data were produced by immunoSEQ multiplex PCR, yet TCRdb's version contains in-frame clones alone and is incomplete. The profile shows some 340,000 clones, around 85% of them singletons. The sequencing sample was made of peripheral blood. All receptors come from a woman aged 18-29 years with acute or convalescent COVID-19.

The rearrangement links TRBV18 to TRBJ2-1; 9 bases map to TRBD2. The CDR3 totals 15 residues. CDR1 and CDR2 (germline): KGHSH, LQKENI. V was clipped by 3 bases and J by 5 bases; unmatched bases: 5. CDR3: CASSPFGGGDNEQFF. CDR3 nucleotides: TGTGCCAGCTCACCTTTTGGCGGGGGGGACAATGAGCAGTTCTTC.

J is TRBJ2-5 and V is TRBV11-2; 8 bases are shared with TRBD2. This CDR3 contains 15 residues. Germline trimming cut 5 bases from V and 5 bases from J; bases unmatched to any gene: 10. Germline V gene data show CDR1 as SGHAT and CDR2 as FQNNGV. The CDR3 DNA reads as TGTGCCAGCAGCCCCCGGGGGGGCCAGGGGGAGACCCAGTACTTC. This sequence encodes CASSPRGGQGETQYF.

The chain carries TRBV11-2 and TRBJ1-2; D remains ambiguous. Trimming took off 8 bases at V and 7 bases at J, with 8 bases between the two ends. This CDR3 contains 10 residues. The V gene's germline CDR1 is SGHAT and CDR2 FQNNGV. CDR3 residues: CASRGVGYTF. The DNA for the CDR3 is TGTGCCAGCCGCGGGGTTGGCTACACCTTC. Full variable domain (outside the CDR3, taken from reference TRBV11-2 and TRBJ1-2): EAGVAQSPRYKIIEKRQSVAFWCNPISGHATLYWYQQILGQGPKLLIQFQNNGVVDDSQLPKDRFSAERLKGVDSTLKIQPAKLEDSAVYLCASRGVGYTFGSGTRLTVV.

The genes are TRBV6-1 and TRBJ1-1, with D maybe TRBD1 (5 bases). The V and J ends lost 1 base and 0 bases respectively, with 9 bases between them. CDR3 length: 15 residues. Looked up from germline, CDR1 is MNHNS and CDR2 is SASEGT. CDR3 nucleotides: TGTGCCAGCAGTGAAGGACAGCGACTGAACACTGAAGCTTTCTTT. Translating gives CASSEGQRLNTEAFF.

The V call is TRBV30, the J call TRBJ2-7, with TRBD1 matching 9 bases. This CDR3 has 16 residues. With 2 bases clipped from V and 4 bases from J, the junction kept 12 bases outside the gene matches. CDR1 is GTSNPN, CDR2 SVGIG, per germline (reference sequence). CDR3 sequence (DNA): TGTGCCTGGAGTATACCCACGTGGGACAGGGAATACGAGCAGTACTTC. This gives the protein CAWSIPTWDREYEQYF.

This clone was seen a single time. This chain joins TRBV5-1 and TRBJ2-2; 10 nucleotides line up with TRBD1. Germline CDR1 SGHRS, CDR2 YFSETQ. The CDR3 loop spans 14 amino acids. J was trimmed by 7 bases and V by 4 bases; bases with no gene match: 4. The CDR3 loop is CASSLTGGIGELFF. The CDR3 DNA sequence: TGCGCCAGCAGCCTGACAGGGGGCATCGGGGAGCTGTTTTTT. Using reference TRBV5-1 and TRBJ2-2 for the parts outside the CDR3, the full variable domain is KAGVTQTPRYLIKTRGQQVTLSCSPISGHRSVSWYQQTPGQGLQFLFEYFSETQRNKGNFPGRFSGRQFSNSRSEMNVSTLELGDSALYLCASSLTGGIGELFFGEGSRLTVL.

The CDR3 nucleotides are TGTGCCAGCAGCTTATTCAGTCCTACAGGGGGTCTCACAGATACGCAGTATTTT. Protein: CASSLFSPTGGLTDTQYF. V is TRBV7-3 and J is TRBJ2-3; 8 nucleotides match TRBD1. Germline V gives CDR1 SGHTA, CDR2 FQGTGA. J gave up 2 bases and V 2 bases, and 12 bases lay outside the gene matches. The CDR3 has 18 residues. Combining the CDR3 with reference TRBV7-3 and TRBJ2-3 gives the whole variable domain GAGVSQTPSNKVTEKGKYVELRCDPISGHTALYWYRQSLGQGPEFLIYFQGTGAADDSGLPNDRFFAVRPEGSVSTLKIQRTERGDSAVYLCASSLFSPTGGLTDTQYFGPGTRLTVL.

The chain is built from TRBV2 and TRBJ1-4; D unresolved. Trimming stripped 7 bases from V and 1 base from J, with 10 bases between. CDR3 length equals 14 residues. Germline-derived CDR1 and CDR2 are SNHLY and FYNNEI. The CDR3, as DNA: TGTGCCAGCACGTACCGACAAACTAATGAAAAACTGTTTTTT. As protein: CASTYRQTNEKLFF.

The chain joins TRBV18 to TRBJ1-1, with 9 bases lining up with TRBD1. Germline V gene data show CDR1 as KGHSH and CDR2 as LQKENI. V lost 3 bases to trimming and J lost 4 bases; unmatched junction nucleotides: 12. CDR3 length: 17 residues. The CDR3 loop is CASSPGQGGALGTEAFF. CDR3 nucleotide sequence: TGTGCCAGCTCACCGGGACAGGGTGGGGCCCTGGGCACTGAAGCTTTCTTT.

CDR3 DNA sequence: TGTGCCTGGAACGAGGTCCTGGATGGCTACACCTTC. Translating gives CAWNEVLDGYTF. The V gene is TRBV30, the J gene TRBJ1-2; D gene unclear. The V end lost 4 bases, the J end lost 6 bases, and 12 bases lay between the germline ends. This CDR3 spans 12 amino acids. CDR1 and CDR2 (germline): GTSNPN, SVGIG (reference sequence).

The CDR3, as DNA: TGCGCCAGCAGCCAAGACACGGTCGTCTACGAGCAGTACTTC. It yields the protein CASSQDTVVYEQYF. This chain connects TRBV4-1 to TRBJ2-7, with D uncertain. V was shortened by 0 bases and J by 3 bases, with 9 bases between the two germline ends. This CDR3 region has 14 residues. Germline V lookup: CDR1 MGHRA, CDR2 YSYEKL.

Only one count was recorded for this clone. The rearrangement uses TRBV29-1 and TRBJ2-7; 8 positions agree with TRBD1. V gave up 7 bases and J gave up 1 base; unmatched junction bases: 6. The germline CDR1 and CDR2 sequences are SQVTM and ANQGSEA. The CDR3 has 13 residues. CDR3 loop: CSGLTGESYEQYF. Here the CDR3 DNA reads TGCAGCGGACTGACAGGGGAATCCTACGAGCAGTACTTC.

This clone was observed a handful of times. This rearrangement joins TRBV7-9 to TRBJ1-5; D is perhaps TRBD1 (5 bases). V lost 1 base and J lost 3, with 10 bases in between. Per germline, CDR1 SEHNR and CDR2 FQNEAQ (reference sequence). This CDR3 region has 15 residues. The CDR3 nucleotides are TGTGCCAGCAGCTTAGTTCCGGGGGACAATCAGCCCCAGCATTTT. Residues: CASSLVPGDNQPQHF.

The chain couples TRBV2 to TRBJ1-1; tentative D call: TRBD1 (5 bases). This CDR3 spans 12 amino acids. Germline V gene data show CDR1 as SNHLY and CDR2 as FYNNEI. Trimming cost V 4 bases and J 11 bases, with 14 bases left between them. The CDR3 DNA reads as TGTGCCAGCAGTGGGCAGGGTGGCTCGGCTTTCTTT. It encodes CASSGQGGSAFF. Variable domain in full (rest from reference TRBV2 and TRBJ1-1): EPEVTQTPSHQVTQMGQEVILRCVPISNHLYFYWYRQILGQKVEFLVSFYNNEISEKSEIFDDQFSVERPDGSNFTLKIRSTKLEDSAMYFCASSGQGGSAFFGQGTRLTVV.

CDR3 in DNA: TGTGCCAGCAGTGAAGTCGGACAGGGGATCTCTGGAAACACCATATATTTT. It codes for CASSEVGQGISGNTIYF. The chain carries TRBV6-1 and TRBJ1-3; the match to TRBD1 covers 9 bases. The CDR3 is made up of 17 amino acids. Germline values: CDR1 MNHNS, CDR2 SASEGT. The trim removed 1 base at V and 0 bases at J, leaving 4 bases unmatched.

The genes are TRBV2 and TRBJ2-3; D not certain. Germline V gene data show CDR1 as SNHLY and CDR2 as FYNNEI. V shed 9 bases and J shed 1 base, with 8 bases lying between them. CDR3 length equals 12 residues. The CDR3 protein is CASRRGTDTQYF. CDR3 nucleotide sequence: TGTGCCAGTAGACGGGGCACAGATACGCAGTATTTT.

This sequence joins TRBV6-6 and TRBJ2-5, with D possibly being TRBD2 (5 bases). This CDR3 spans 12 amino acids. CDR1 and CDR2 from the germline V gene are MNHNY and SVGAGI (reference sequence). Trimming shortened V by 7 bases and J by 9 bases, and 15 bases separated the two germline ends. The CDR3 protein is CASKSGASAQYF. The CDR3 DNA is TGTGCCAGCAAGAGCGGCGCCTCGGCCCAGTACTTC.

J is TRBJ2-3 and V is TRBV4-1, with 12 bases fitting TRBD2. Germline values: CDR1 MGHRA, CDR2 YSYEKL. V trimming: 4 bases; J trimming: 1 base; junction bases outside the gene matches: 9. This CDR3 comprises 18 residues. CDR3 nucleotides: TGCGCCAGCAGCCTCCGAATCCTAGCGGGGGGGGGCACAGATACGCAGTATTTT. As protein: CASSLRILAGGGTDTQYF.

This chain uses TRBV5-1 with TRBJ2-5; possible D gene TRBD2, 5 bases. V lost 0 bases and J lost 6, with 12 bases in between. CDR3 length: 14 amino acids. Germline CDR1 is SGHRS and CDR2 is YFSETQ. CDR3 nucleotide sequence: TGCGCCAGCAGCTTGGAGTCGGGGTGGAAGACCCAGTACTTC. This translates into CASSLESGWKTQYF.

The CDR3 nucleotides read TGTGCCAGCAGCCGTGCCGATCCCCGGTTGGTAGAAAAACTGTTTTTT. It specifies CASSRADPRLVEKLFF. The chain is built from TRBV5-5 and TRBJ1-4; D call uncertain. Germline-derived CDR1 and CDR2 are SGHKS and YYEKEE (reference sequence). Trimming shortened V by 4 bases and J by 8 bases, and 21 bases separated the two germline ends. The CDR3 contains 16 residues.

The chain joins TRBV29-1 to TRBJ1-4; 7 bases are a match to TRBD1. The CDR3 consists of 12 residues. V lost 1 base, J lost 10 bases, and 3 bases stayed unmatched. Germline V gene data show CDR1 as SQVTM and CDR2 as ANQGSEA. The CDR3 DNA reads as TGCAGCGTTGAAGGTTCAGGGGGAAAACTGTTTTTT. Its protein product is CSVEGSGGKLFF.

This clone was seen a handful of times. V is TRBV5-1 and J is TRBJ2-2, with D possibly TRBD2 on 5 matching bases. With 4 bases removed from V and 5 bases from J, the gap between germline ends came to 18 bases. Germline values: CDR1 SGHRS, CDR2 YFSETQ. The CDR3 is made up of 16 amino acids. The CDR3 protein is CASSGAPGIGTGELFF. The DNA for the CDR3 is TGCGCCAGCAGCGGAGCCCCCGGGATCGGGACCGGGGAGCTGTTTTTT.

In its sample, this clone was seen once. V usage is TRBV5-1 and J usage is TRBJ1-1; TRBD1 is a possible D gene (5 bases). CDR1 SGHRS and CDR2 YFSETQ come from the germline V gene. Trimming shortened V by 4 bases and J by 1 base, and 20 bases separated the two germline ends. The CDR3 length is 17 residues. CDR3 loop: CASSAVVQGHANTEAFF. In nucleotides, the CDR3 is TGCGCCAGCAGCGCCGTAGTTCAAGGACACGCGAACACTGAAGCTTTCTTT.

V usage is TRBV12-5 and J usage is TRBJ1-6; TRBD1 matches at 7 bases. After removal of 3 bases from V and 6 bases from J, the junction contained 2 bases not matched to a gene. Germline-derived CDR1 and CDR2 are LGHNT and FRNRAP. The CDR3 contains 14 residues. The CDR3 DNA reads TGTGCTAGTGGTTTCGGACAGGTTAATTCACCCCTCCACTTT. Its translation is CASGFGQVNSPLHF.

The chain employs TRBV7-9 and TRBJ2-2, with 10 bases matching TRBD2. The CDR3 runs 16 residues. Germline CDR1 and CDR2: SEHNR and FQNEAQ (reference sequence). Germline trimming cut 5 bases from V and 6 bases from J; bases unmatched to any gene: 9. Here the CDR3 DNA reads TGTGCCAGCAGCCCCACTAGCGGGGCCGGGTCCGGGGAGCTGTTTTTT. Protein: CASSPTSGAGSGELFF.

The chain uses TRBV9 and TRBJ2-2; no clear D. CDR3 size: 13 residues. Germline CDR1 reads SGDLS; CDR2 reads YYNGEE. Trimming took 0 bases from V and 4 from J, leaving 4 bases between them. CDR3 sequence reads: CASSVVVTGELFF. The CDR3 bases are TGTGCCAGCAGCGTAGTAGTCACCGGGGAGCTGTTTTTT.

There are a few counts of this clone. The chain has TRBV7-2 and TRBJ2-7, with D perhaps TRBD2 (5 bases). Germline V gene sequence: CDR1 SGHTA, CDR2 FQGNSA. V was pared by 5 bases and J by 0 bases, with 14 bases between. The CDR3 sequence is 15 residues long. The CDR3 reads CASSASPVSSYEQYF. The CDR3 nucleotides read TGTGCCAGCAGCGCTAGCCCTGTAAGCTCCTACGAGCAGTACTTC. The full variable domain, completed using reference TRBV7-2 and TRBJ2-7, is GAGVSQSPSNKVTEKGKDVELRCDPISGHTALYWYRQSLGQGLEFLIYFQGNSAPDKSGLPSDRFSAERTGGSVSTLTIQRTQQEDSAVYLCASSASPVSSYEQYFGPGTRLTVT.

This chain joins TRBV6-6 and TRBJ1-2; D is uncertain. The germline gives CDR1 MNHNY, CDR2 SVGAGI (reference sequence). This CDR3 has 12 residues. Trimming stripped 6 bases from V and 2 bases from J, with 7 bases between. The DNA of the CDR3 is TGTGCCAGCAGAAACCAGAACTATGGCTACACCTTC. This gives the protein CASRNQNYGYTF.

The rearrangement links TRBV27 to TRBJ2-1; TRBD1 is a possible D gene (6 bases). The CDR3 loop spans 13 amino acids. Germline V gene lookup returns CDR1 MNHEY and CDR2 SMNVEV (reference sequence). Deletions cut 0 bases from V and 7 bases from J, with 7 bases between. In DNA, the CDR3 is TGTGCCAGCAGTTTATCTAGGGGGAATGAGCAGTTCTTC. Translated: CASSLSRGNEQFF.

In its sample, this clone was seen a few times. The chain couples TRBV6-6 to TRBJ1-6, with 7 bases aligning to TRBD1. V was clipped by 5 bases and J by 7 bases; unmatched bases: 14. Looked up from germline, CDR1 is MNHNY and CDR2 is SVGAGI (reference sequence). The CDR3 consists of 17 residues. The CDR3 protein is CASSPRQGRVGNSPLHF. The CDR3 nucleotides read TGTGCCAGCAGTCCTCGACAGGGCCGAGTTGGGAATTCACCCCTCCACTTT.

The genes are TRBV28 and TRBJ2-1; 10 bases agree with TRBD1. With V trimmed by 6 bases and J by 4 bases, 6 bases remained unmatched. This CDR3 spans 15 amino acids. CDR1 and CDR2 from the germline V gene are MDHEN and SYDVKM. DNA for the CDR3: TGTGCCAGCAGATGGACAGGGGGATTGTACAATGAGCAGTTCTTC. This translates into CASRWTGGLYNEQFF.